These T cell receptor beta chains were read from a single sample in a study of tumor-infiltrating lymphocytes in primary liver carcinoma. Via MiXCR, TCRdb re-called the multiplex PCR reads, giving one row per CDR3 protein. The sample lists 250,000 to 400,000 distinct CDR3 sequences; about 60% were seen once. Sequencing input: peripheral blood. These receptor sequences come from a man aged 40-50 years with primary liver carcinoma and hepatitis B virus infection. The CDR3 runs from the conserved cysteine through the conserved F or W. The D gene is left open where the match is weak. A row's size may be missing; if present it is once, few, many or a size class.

TGTGCCAGTAGCACAACCTTTCCGGACAGGGGCTATGGCTACACCTTC CASSTTFPDRGYGYTF TRBV19 NA TRBD1 TRBJ1-2
TGTGCCAGCAGTGAAGCGCCCAGGGCTGGGATCGGGGAGCTGTTTTTT CASSEAPRAGIGELFF TRBV6-1 NA NA TRBJ2-2
TGCAGCGGGTTCCCTCGGCAGCTGGCCTACAACGAGCAGTTCTTC CSGFPRQLAYNEQFF TRBV29-1 NA NA TRBJ2-1
TGTGCCAGCTCTAATAGATCCAGCTCCTACAATGAGCAGTTCTTC CASSNRSSSYNEQFF TRBV6-5 NA NA TRBJ2-1
TGTGCCATCAGTGAGGGAGAATGGAATCAGCCCCAGCATTTT CAISEGEWNQPQHF TRBV10-3 few NA TRBJ1-5
TGTGCCAGCAGCTTAGGCGTAGGTGTACCCTACGAGCAGTACTTC CASSLGVGVPYEQYF TRBV11-2 NA NA TRBJ2-7
TGTGCCAGCAGCAAAGAAAAACTAGCGGGAGGAGGCGAGACCCAGTACTTC CASSKEKLAGGGETQYF TRBV21-1 NA NA TRBJ2-5
TGCGCCAGCAGCTTGGTCCTAGCGGGGGACTACAATGAGCAGTTCTTC CASSLVLAGDYNEQFF TRBV5-1 NA TRBD2 TRBJ2-1
TGCGCCAGCAGCCGTTTTGAGACCCAGTACTTC CASSRFETQYF TRBV4-1 many NA TRBJ2-5
TGTGCCAGCAGCTTAGTAGGGGGCAGTGGCTACACCTTC CASSLVGGSGYTF TRBV11-2 many TRBD1 TRBJ1-2
TGCGCCAGCAGTACAACCGGGACTAACAGAAACAATGAGCAGTTCTTC CASSTTGTNRNNEQFF TRBV4-3 NA TRBD2 TRBJ2-1
TGTGCCAGCAGTGTACCGGGACAGGGGGCCAATGAGCAGTTCTTC CASSVPGQGANEQFF TRBV28 NA TRBD1 TRBJ2-1
TGTGCCAGCAGTTCAACCCAGAGATTTGGAAACACCATATATTTT CASSSTQRFGNTIYF TRBV7-9 NA NA TRBJ1-3
TGTGCCAGCAGAGAAACGAGAAGAATTCAGCCCCAGCATTTT CASRETRRIQPQHF TRBV6-1 NA NA TRBJ1-5
TGTGTCAGCAGTTTAGACAGGGTTAAGACTGAAGCTTTCTTT CVSSLDRVKTEAFF TRBV6-5 NA TRBD1 TRBJ1-1
TGCAGCGTTTACCCAGCGAGGGTCACATATACGCAGTATTTT CSVYPARVTYTQYF TRBV29-1 NA NA TRBJ2-3
TGTGCCAGCAGTTTAACCGGGACAGGGGTCACTGAAGCTTTCTTT CASSLTGTGVTEAFF TRBV12-3/TRBV12-4 many TRBD1 TRBJ1-1
TGTGCCAGCAGCTCTCAAGGGGGGGGTGAAGCTTTATTT CASSSQGGGEALF TRBV11-2 NA NA TRBJ1-1
TGTGCCAGCAGTCCAAACCCGGAAAACATCGGGGAGCTGTTGTTT CASSPNPENIGELLF TRBV11-1 NA NA TRBJ2-2
TGTGTCAGCAGCTCCCCTAGGAGCGGTAAAGTCTACGAGCAGCACTTC CVSSSPRSGKVYEQHF TRBV7-9 NA NA TRBJ2-7
TGTGCCAGCAGGATCAGGCTCAATTCACCCCTCCACTTT CASRIRLNSPLHF TRBV6-1 many NA TRBJ1-6
TGTGCCAGCAGCTTCTCACCCCCCGGGCCTTACAATGAGCAGTTCTTC CASSFSPPGPYNEQFF TRBV5-6 few NA TRBJ2-1
TGTGCCATCAGTGATCGGCGGGGGGACTATGGCTACACCTTC CAISDRRGDYGYTF TRBV10-3 NA NA TRBJ1-2
TGTGCCACCTCCTTGAGACTAGCCGTGCTGTTCTTC CATSLRLAVLFF TRBV6-1 NA TRBD2 TRBJ2-1
TGTGCCATCAGTCGGGACCTCGGCGGGGAGCTTTTTTTT CAISRDLGGELFF TRBV10-3 NA NA TRBJ2-2